This TCR beta chain was retrieved from a study of shared T cell receptors in the human thymus. The germline V gene encodes CDR1 LGHNA and CDR2 YNFKEQ. The CDR3 consists of 15 residues. Trimming at V came to 4 bases and at J to 7 bases, leaving 6 bases not matched to a gene. Profiling relied on immunoSEQ multiplex PCR, and the TCRdb table lists in-frame clones only, not all of them. The sample shows roughly 68,000 clones, roughly 95% of them seen only once. The rearrangement links TRBV4-2 to TRBJ2-1; the match to TRBD2 covers 11 bases. The sequence derives from a human donor. Sequencing used thymocytes. In nucleotides, the CDR3 is TGTGCCAGCAGCCCTAGCGGGGGGCGTCAGAATGAGCAGTTCTTC. Translated, it gives CASSPSGGRQNEQFF.